Below are 5 T cell receptor beta chains sequenced from a single sample in a study of CD8+ T cells in alopecia areata. This sample's treatment: oral pan-JAK inhibitor, 5-10 mg twice daily. Isolated RNA was reverse transcribed into cDNA used as the sequencing template. Libraries were prepared by immunoSEQ multiplex PCR; TCRdb keeps only in-frame clonotypes and omits some of them. The sample records roughly 200,000 clones, 45% to 75% being singletons. Sequencing was performed on CD4+ T cells sorted from blood, taken at week 4, from a patient treated with tofacitinib. The receptors were sampled from a human donor with alopecia areata.

This clone has a handful of counts. An end of the junction differs from the germline gene, which may be a read error. The genes are TRBV7-7 and TRBJ2-5; TRBD2 might be the D (6 bases). The CDR3 is 14 residues long. Germline CDR1 SSHAT, CDR2 FNYEAQ (reference sequence). CDR3 in amino acids: CASSLGARGETQYF. In DNA form, the CDR3 reads TGTGCTAGCAGCTTAGGGGCCCGGGGGGAGACCCAGTACTTC.

J is TRBJ1-1 and V is TRBV20-1, with D tentatively TRBD1 (5 bases). The germline V gene encodes CDR1 DFQATT and CDR2 SNEGSKA (reference sequence). Deletions cut 1 base from V and 8 bases from J, with 8 bases between. CDR3 size: 11 residues. The CDR3 sequence is CSARGQTEAFF. CDR3 bases: TGCAGTGCTAGAGGACAGACAGAAGCTTTCTTT.

This chain uses TRBV20-1 with TRBJ1-1; D ambiguous. Germline lookup yields CDR1 DFQATT and CDR2 SNEGSKA (reference sequence). The CDR3 sequence is 11 residues long. The germline V and J ends were trimmed by 6 bases and 3 bases, with 8 bases remaining between them. CDR3 coding DNA: TGCAGTGCCAACCCCCACACTGAAGCTTTCTTT. Its translation is CSANPHTEAFF.

The rearrangement joins TRBV30 to TRBJ2-5, with a tentative D call TRBD1 (5 bases). The CDR3 totals 13 residues. Trimming cost V 0 bases and J 4 bases, with 9 bases left between them. Germline assignment: CDR1 GTSNPN and CDR2 SVGIG (reference sequence). CDR3 DNA: TGTGCCTGGAGTGTACTTAGGGGAGAGACCCAGTACTTC. Protein: CAWSVLRGETQYF.

This clone occurred a few times. This chain joins TRBV28 and TRBJ2-3; D is uncertain. Germline V gene data show CDR1 as MDHEN and CDR2 as SYDVKM. V dropped 3 bases and J dropped 3 bases, with 4 bases sitting between them. The CDR3 sequence is 12 residues long. CDR3 sequence (DNA): TGTGCCAGCAGTTTTTCGACAGATACGCAGTATTTT. Translated, it gives CASSFSTDTQYF.